The 20 T cell receptor beta chains below come from one sample, sequenced in a study of blood T cell repertoires in COVID-19. Here immunoSEQ multiplex PCR was the method, and the copy in TCRdb shows in-frame clones only, minus some. Of approximately 35,000 clones listed, 84% are singletons. The sample consisted of peripheral blood. These receptors were taken from a human donor in a cohort sampled during active COVID-19.

This chain uses TRBV19 with TRBJ1-5; 7 bases map to TRBD1. Trimming took 7 bases from V and 6 from J; bases not matched to a gene: 6. CDR1 LNHDA and CDR2 SQIVND come from the germline V gene (reference sequence). The CDR3 totals 13 residues. The CDR3 reads CASKDHRGQPQHF. CDR3 nucleotides: TGTGCCAGTAAGGATCACAGGGGTCAGCCCCAGCATTTT.

The J gene is TRBJ1-1, the V gene TRBV5-6, with D hard to call. The CDR3 is made up of 15 amino acids. Looked up from germline, CDR1 is SGHDT and CDR2 is YYEEEE. Deletions cut 0 bases from V and 4 bases from J, with 13 bases between. As DNA, the CDR3 is TGTGCCAGCAGCTTGGTTCAGACTTACCTCACTGAAGCTTTCTTT. It encodes CASSLVQTYLTEAFF. Together with reference TRBV5-6 and TRBJ1-1, the CDR3 gives the full variable domain: DAGVTQSPTHLIKTRGQQVTLRCSPKSGHDTVSWYQQALGQGPQFIFQYYEEEERQRGNFPDRFSGHQFPNYSSELNVNALLLGDSALYLCASSLVQTYLTEAFFGQGTRLTVV.

The V call is TRBV4-1, the J call TRBJ1-3; no clear D. The CDR3 is made up of 16 amino acids. The germline V gene has CDR1 MGHRA and CDR2 YSYEKL. V was clipped by 0 bases and J by 4 bases, with 13 bases between them. The CDR3 DNA reads as TGCGCCAGCAGCCAAGAAGCTCACCTGACAGGAAACACCATATATTTT. Its protein product is CASSQEAHLTGNTIYF.

This rearrangement joins TRBV7-9 to TRBJ1-1; 7 nucleotides line up with TRBD1. Germline values: CDR1 SEHNR, CDR2 FQNEAQ (reference sequence). Unmatched junction bases numbered 8, after V lost 5 bases and J lost 2 bases. The CDR3 runs to 15 residues. CDR3 DNA: TGTGCCAGCAGCAGTAGGACAGGCCAAAACACTGAAGCTTTCTTT. Translated, it gives CASSSRTGQNTEAFF.

The chain has TRBV6-6 and TRBJ2-1; 10 nucleotides agree with TRBD2. V was clipped by 5 bases and J by 8 bases; unmatched bases: 6. Germline CDR1 reads MNHNY; CDR2 reads SVGAGI (reference sequence). The CDR3 contains 14 residues. The DNA of the CDR3 is TGTGCCAGCAGTCAAAGCGGGGGGGTAGATGAGCAGTTCTTC. Translated: CASSQSGGVDEQFF.

The chain has TRBV20-1 and TRBJ2-3; 13 nucleotides align to TRBD2. This CDR3 region has 17 residues. V shed 3 bases and J 0 bases; nucleotides not matched to a gene: 6. Germline CDR1 DFQATT, CDR2 SNEGSKA (reference sequence). In DNA form, the CDR3 reads TGCAGTGCTAGTCGGACTAGCGGGGGCCTTAGCACAGATACGCAGTATTTT. Translating gives CSASRTSGGLSTDTQYF.

The chain links TRBV2 to TRBJ2-3; TRBD2 matches 10 bases. Germline V gene data show CDR1 as SNHLY and CDR2 as FYNNEI. Trimming at V came to 8 bases and at J to 2 bases, leaving 4 bases not matched to a gene. This CDR3 is built from 14 residues. CDR3 bases: TGTGCCAGCGCCCTAGCGGGGGTCACAGATACGCAGTATTTT. Protein sequence: CASALAGVTDTQYF.

The V gene is TRBV23-1, the J gene TRBJ2-1; possibly TRBD2 for D (6 bases). TRBV23-1 belongs to the ORF category, with a function that is uncertain. V dropped 3 bases and J dropped 5 bases, with 17 bases sitting between them. This CDR3 is 16 amino acids long. The CDR3 region has the DNA TGCGCCAGCAGTCAGAGGGGACTCGAGTCCCACAATGAGCAGTTCTTC. Amino acids: CASSQRGLESHNEQFF.

In this sample, this clone turned up a few times. The CDR3, as DNA: TGTGCCAGCTCACCGGGACAGGTTAACAATCAGCCCCAGCATTTT. Amino acid sequence: CASSPGQVNNQPQHF. This chain connects TRBV18 to TRBJ1-5, with 8 bases identical to TRBD1. This CDR3 is 15 amino acids long. V trimming: 3 bases; J trimming: 3 bases; junction bases outside the gene matches: 4. Germline V gene sequence: CDR1 KGHSH, CDR2 LQKENI.

The chain recombines TRBV4-3 with TRBJ1-5; no firm D call. Trimming left V 1 base short and J 3 bases short, with 10 bases between. CDR1 is LGHNA, CDR2 YSLEER, per germline. The CDR3 totals 15 residues. CDR3 DNA: TGCGCCAGCAGCCAAGTCGTCGCAGTCAATCAGCCCCAGCATTTT. This translates into CASSQVVAVNQPQHF.

The V gene is TRBV19, the J gene TRBJ1-5; possible D gene TRBD1, 6 bases. Trimming cost V 4 bases and J 6 bases, with 13 bases left between them. The CDR3 spans 14 residues. The germline gives CDR1 LNHDA, CDR2 SQIVND (reference sequence). The CDR3 loop is CASSKQGSGQPQHF. CDR3 coding DNA: TGTGCCAGTAGTAAACAGGGATCTGGTCAGCCCCAGCATTTT. The full variable domain, in which reference TRBV19 and TRBJ1-5 provide the parts outside the CDR3, is DGGITQSPKYLFRKEGQNVTLSCEQNLNHDAMYWYRQDPGQGLRLIYYSQIVNDFQKGDIAEGYSVSREKKESFPLTVTSAQKNPTAFYLCASSKQGSGQPQHFGDGTRLSIL.

The chain joins TRBV10-2 to TRBJ1-4; TRBD1 agrees at 8 bases. This CDR3 spans 14 amino acids. J was trimmed by 8 bases and V by 7 bases; bases with no gene match: 9. Germline loops: CDR1 WSHSY, CDR2 SAAADI. CDR3 sequence reads: CASTPGGRGEKLFF. The DNA of the CDR3 is TGCGCCAGCACTCCAGGGGGCCGAGGAGAAAAACTGTTTTTT.

This chain joins TRBV6-6 and TRBJ1-1; D might be TRBD1 (6 bases). V was trimmed by 5 bases and J by 10 bases, leaving 20 bases between them. The CDR3 covers 14 residues. Germline lookup yields CDR1 MNHNY and CDR2 SVGAGI (reference sequence). The CDR3 sequence: CASSTPTGTSPAFF. The CDR3, as DNA: TGTGCCAGCAGTACGCCCACAGGGACCTCCCCAGCTTTCTTT.

The chain carries TRBV11-2 and TRBJ2-1; 13 nucleotides align to TRBD2. This CDR3 is built from 16 residues. Trimming cost V 1 base and J 8 bases; bases outside gene matches: 5. The V gene's germline CDR1 is SGHAT and CDR2 FQNNGV. The CDR3 sequence: CASSLAGTSGAYEQFF. CDR3 coding DNA: TGTGCCAGCAGCTTAGCCGGGACTAGCGGGGCTTATGAGCAGTTCTTC.

V is TRBV7-9 and J is TRBJ1-3, with 8 bases matching TRBD1. The V gene's germline CDR1 is SEHNR and CDR2 FQNEAQ (reference sequence). The V gene end was trimmed by 5 bases and the J gene end by 2 bases; junction bases not matched to a gene: 14. There are 18 residues in the CDR3. The CDR3 DNA sequence: TGTGCCAGCAGCATCGACAGGGGCTACTCTCTGGCTGGAAACACCATATATTTT. Its protein product is CASSIDRGYSLAGNTIYF.

The chain has TRBV7-2 and TRBJ2-1; 9 bases line up with TRBD1. V dropped 2 bases and J dropped 9; count of bases not matched to a gene: 2. CDR3 length: 13 residues. From germline, CDR1 is SGHTA and CDR2 FQGNSA. The CDR3 spells CASSLTTGGEQFF. CDR3 bases: TGTGCCAGCAGCTTAACGACAGGGGGTGAGCAGTTCTTC.

The chain is built from TRBV18 and TRBJ2-7, with 8 bases fitting TRBD1. Germline assignment: CDR1 KGHSH and CDR2 LQKENI. The CDR3 totals 20 residues. With V trimmed by 0 bases and J by 0 bases, 16 bases remained unmatched. This CDR3 reads CASSPPTTGVFSSSSYEQYF. The CDR3 DNA follows: TGTGCCAGCTCACCACCAACGACAGGGGTCTTCTCGAGCAGCTCCTACGAGCAGTACTTC.

The chain has TRBV6-5 and TRBJ2-5; 7 bases match TRBD1. Germline CDR1 MNHEY, CDR2 SVGAGI. Trimming cost V 10 bases and J 3 bases; bases outside gene matches: 11. This CDR3 spans 14 amino acids. Here the CDR3 reads CATFSGQAKETQYF. CDR3 sequence (DNA): TGTGCCACCTTCAGCGGACAGGCCAAAGAGACCCAGTACTTC.

This chain connects TRBV4-1 to TRBJ2-5; D unresolved. The length of the CDR3 is 13 residues. CDR1 and CDR2 from the germline V gene are MGHRA and YSYEKL. V was cut by 4 bases and J by 1 base, with 7 bases left in between. In DNA form, the CDR3 reads TGCGCCAGCAGCCCTATCCGCCAAGAGACCCAGTACTTC. Translated: CASSPIRQETQYF.

The J gene is TRBJ1-5, the V gene TRBV10-2; 7 bases are shared with TRBD1. The CDR3 extends over 13 amino acids. CDR1 is WSHSY, CDR2 SAAADI, per germline. Trimming at V came to 3 bases and at J to 8 bases, leaving 4 bases not matched to a gene. CDR3 sequence (DNA): TGCGCCAGCAGTGAACAGGGGTCGGAGCCCCAGCATTTT. Translating it yields CASSEQGSEPQHF.